The clone carrying this T cell receptor (beta chain) was detected only a few times. Ages ranged from roughly 18 to 100 years, with residence in more than 20 US areas. Categorization into cohorts depended on clinical history that participants reported. Germline loops: CDR1 WNHNN, CDR2 SYGVQD (reference sequence). The CDR3 is made up of 15 amino acids. Between the trimmed V and J ends, which lost 3 bases and 4 bases, there was a span of 15 bases. This entry belongs to a study of blood T cell repertoires in COVID-19. Study in general: The cDNA or gDNA used as material had been derived from T cells, B-cell-depleted T cells, or PBMCs.

Methods used by the authors: Nucleated cell number was recorded as an estimate derived from reference gene primer amplification. Clones were sequenced by immunoSEQ multiplex PCR, and TCRdb holds only the in-frame ones, with some missing. V, J and clone size derive from that table, while D and trimming were established from the DNA sequence. The table records about 210,000 clones, roughly 90% of them present only once. Material: PBMCs or T cells enriched from blood (not recorded which). The clonotype originates from a man aged 18 to 29 with acute COVID-19. J is TRBJ1-2 and V is TRBV10-1; the D gene is possibly TRBD1 (5 bases). Here the CDR3 DNA reads TGCGCCAGCAGTGACTCCCGGGGGATCTCCTATGGCTACACCTTC. It is translated as CASSDSRGISYGYTF.